The rows below give T cell receptor beta chains drawn from one sample of a study of graft-versus-host responses after intestinal transplantation. Some clones are missing from TCRdb's copy, which holds only in-frame ones; the method was immunoSEQ multiplex PCR. The table shows tens of thousands of clones, with roughly 90% occurring only once. Antigens of these TCRs are unknown. This material consisted of unstimulated CD8+ T cells sorted from spleen or lymph node cells, taken before intestinal transplant. These receptors were collected from a human donor who received an intestinal transplant. Each CDR3 is given with its conserved first and last residue. The order of the fields is J gene, V gene, clone size, D gene, CDR3 protein, CDR3 DNA. The D gene is left open where the match is weak. Some rows have no size entry. The others give once, few or many, or a class for an expanded clone.

TRBJ2-7 | TRBV9 | . | TRBD1 | CASSVAGQGPSYEQYF | TGTGCCAGCAGCGTAGCGGGACAGGGCCCTTCCTACGAGCAGTACTTC
TRBJ1-2 | TRBV10-3 | . | TRBD1 | CAIRNDRVRYGYTF | TGTGCCATCAGGAACGACAGGGTTCGTTATGGCTACACCTTC
TRBJ2-5 | TRBV7-7 | . | . | CASSSRLEETQYF | TGTGCCAGCAGCTCGCGGCTAGAAGAGACCCAGTACTTC
TRBJ1-2 | TRBV30 | . | TRBD1 | CAWTWTGNYGYTF | TGTGCCTGGACGTGGACAGGGAACTATGGCTACACCTTC
TRBJ2-7 | TRBV5-5 | . | TRBD2 | CASSPGLGAYEQYF | TGTGCCAGCAGCCCGGGACTAGGAGCCTACGAGCAGTACTTC
TRBJ2-1 | TRBV27 | . | TRBD1 | CASSSVPGQGPGEFF | TGTGCCAGCAGTTCTGTCCCGGGACAGGGGCCGGGGGAGTTCTTC
TRBJ1-2 | TRBV7-9 | . | . | CASSLTRQWLADGYTF | TGCGCCAGCAGCCTCACACGACAATGGCTAGCGGATGGCTACACCTTC
TRBJ2-5 | TRBV19 | . | . | CASSIGELGEQYF | TGTGCCAGTAGTATCGGGGAGCTTGGGGAGCAGTACTTC
TRBJ2-1 | TRBV29-1 | . | . | CSVVLNEQFF | TGCAGCGTTGTTTTAAATGAGCAGTTCTTC
TRBJ2-7 | TRBV6-1 | . | . | CASQLGAYEQYF | TGTGCCAGTCAACTGGGAGCCTACGAGCAGTACTTC
TRBJ1-2 | TRBV6-5 | . | . | CASSYANGQWGYTF | TGTGCCAGCAGTTACGCAAACGGACAGTGGGGCTACACCTTC
TRBJ1-1 | TRBV7-9 | . | . | CASSLGESTEAFF | TGTGCCAGCAGCTTAGGGGAGTCCACTGAAGCTTTCTTT
TRBJ2-1 | TRBV6-5 | . | . | CASSYSTGEGYNEQFF | TGTGCCAGCAGTTATTCGACAGGGGAGGGGTACAATGAGCAGTTCTTC
TRBJ2-7 | TRBV29-1 | once | . | CSVGTANSYEQYF | TGCAGCGTTGGGACAGCTAACTCCTACGAGCAGTACTTC
TRBJ2-7 | TRBV5-6 | . | TRBD1 | CASSSDRGHYEQYF | TGTGCCAGCAGCTCGGACAGGGGGCACTACGAGCAGTACTTC
TRBJ1-1 | TRBV5-8 | . | TRBD1 | CASSQDRGRVNTEAFF | TGTGCCAGCAGCCAGGACAGGGGAAGAGTGAACACTGAAGCTTTCTTT
TRBJ2-7 | TRBV28 | . | TRBD1 | CASRRQGAYEQYF | TGTGCCAGCAGGAGGCAGGGGGCATACGAGCAGTACTTC
TRBJ2-7 | TRBV5-4 | . | TRBD2 | CASEIGGRALREQYF | TGTGCCAGTGAGATTGGCGGGAGGGCCCTCCGGGAGCAGTACTTC
TRBJ2-1 | TRBV11-3 | . | TRBD2 | CASSPRTSSYNEQFF | TGTGCCAGCAGCCCCCGGACTAGCAGCTACAATGAGCAGTTCTTC
TRBJ2-7 | TRBV19 | . | . | CASSAFTMGGYEQYF | TGTGCCAGTAGTGCGTTTACAATGGGAGGCTACGAGCAGTACTTC
TRBJ1-1 | TRBV7-8 | . | . | CASSLLWQGGTEAFF | TGTGCCAGCAGCCTTCTTTGGCAAGGAGGCACTGAAGCTTTCTTT
TRBJ2-1 | TRBV29-1 | . | . | CSVIDSGLSSYNEQFF | TGCAGCGTAATTGATTCGGGGTTAAGCTCCTACAATGAGCAGTTCTTC
TRBJ1-6 | TRBV19 | . | . | CASSSVILDNSPLHF | TGTGCCAGTAGCTCGGTCATCTTGGATAATTCACCCCTCCACTTT
TRBJ2-6 | TRBV7-6 | . | . | CASSLQRTDTANVLTF | TGTGCCAGCAGCTTACAAAGAACAGACACGGCCAACGTCCTGACTTTC
TRBJ2-2 | TRBV9 | . | TRBD2 | CASSGLAGGNTGELFF | TGTGCCAGCAGCGGCCTAGCGGGGGGGAACACCGGGGAGCTGTTTTTT
TRBJ1-1 | TRBV4-1 | . | TRBD1 | CASSHTQGVTEAFF | TGCGCCAGCAGCCATACACAGGGGGTAACTGAAGCTTTCTTT
TRBJ2-3 | TRBV6-6 | . | TRBD1 | CASRPLGQGGADTQYF | TGTGCCAGCAGACCCCTGGGACAGGGGGGGGCAGATACGCAGTATTTT
TRBJ2-1 | TRBV18 | . | TRBD2 | CASSSTSGIDNEQFF | TGTGCCAGCTCGTCGACTAGCGGGATTGACAATGAGCAGTTCTTC
TRBJ2-5 | TRBV9 | . | . | CASSVGDSQVGSRETQYF | TGTGCCAGCAGCGTAGGGGACTCACAGGTTGGATCGCGGGAGACCCAGTACTTC
TRBJ2-5 | TRBV30 | . | TRBD1 | CAWSLTGGKETQYF | TGTGCCTGGAGTCTGACAGGGGGGAAGGAGACCCAGTACTTC
TRBJ1-2 | TRBV6-5 | . | . | CASSYYLSRDGYTF | TGTGCCAGCAGTTATTATCTGTCCCGGGATGGCTACACCTTC
TRBJ2-5 | TRBV4-3 | . | TRBD2 | CASSQDSLREGETQYF | TGCGCCAGCAGCCAAGACTCCTTAAGGGAGGGAGAGACCCAGTACTTC
TRBJ1-3 | TRBV6-5 | . | . | CASSPRTAGNTIYF | TGTGCCAGCAGTCCGCGGACAGCTGGAAACACCATATATTTT
TRBJ2-7 | TRBV5-5 | . | . | CASNQIQDYEQYF | TGTGCCAGCAATCAAATCCAGGATTACGAGCAGTACTTC
TRBJ2-1 | TRBV6-1 | . | . | CASSEPPSSYNEQFF | TGTGCCAGCAGTGAACCCCCGAGCTCCTACAATGAGCAGTTCTTC
TRBJ1-1 | TRBV4-1 | . | TRBD1 | CASSQGDRAFEAFF | TGCGCCAGCAGCCAAGGGGACAGGGCTTTTGAAGCTTTCTTT
TRBJ1-1 | TRBV13 | . | . | CASRSRGNTEAFF | TGTGCCAGCAGGTCCCGGGGGAACACTGAAGCTTTCTTT
TRBJ2-5 | TRBV5-4 | . | . | CASSSLGWREDIRGQYF | TGTGCCAGCAGCTCCCTCGGGTGGCGAGAGGATATACGGGGCCAGTACTTC
TRBJ1-6 | TRBV11-2 | . | . | CASSLGGDNSPLHF | TGTGCCAGCAGCTTAGGGGGGGATAATTCACCCCTCCACTTT
TRBJ2-3 | TRBV7-3 | . | . | CASRDSTSTDTQYF | TGTGCCAGCAGGGACAGTACTAGCACAGATACGCAGTATTTT
TRBJ1-1 | TRBV4-1 | . | . | CASSQGQVPLNTEAFF | TGCGCCAGCAGCCAGGGACAAGTCCCCTTGAACACTGAAGCTTTCTTT
TRBJ2-1 | TRBV7-9 | . | TRBD2 | CASSPREGRDNEQFF | TGTGCCAGCAGCCCCCGGGAGGGTAGGGACAATGAGCAGTTCTTC
TRBJ1-1 | TRBV27 | . | . | CASSLSRNTEAFF | TGTGCCAGCAGTTTATCGCGGAACACTGAAGCTTTCTTT
TRBJ1-2 | TRBV5-6 | . | TRBD1 | CASSYAQGVNGYTF | TGTGCCAGCAGCTATGCCCAGGGGGTAAATGGCTACACCTTC
TRBJ2-7 | TRBV4-1 | . | . | CASSPSPGGNEQYF | TGCGCCAGCAGCCCGAGCCCCGGCGGGAACGAGCAGTACTTC
TRBJ2-2 | TRBV29-1 | . | TRBD2 | CSVVDGRKTGELFF | TGCAGCGTTGTTGACGGGAGGAAGACCGGGGAGCTGTTTTTT
TRBJ2-5 | TRBV4-2 | . | . | CASSQDLDRSSYEQYF | TGTGCCAGCAGCCAAGATCTAGATCGGAGCTCCTACGAACAGTACTTC
TRBJ2-1 | TRBV5-1 | . | . | CASSLEPLASSYNEQFF | TGCGCCAGCAGCTTGGAACCTCTAGCAAGCTCCTACAATGAGCAGTTCTTC
TRBJ1-1 | TRBV13 | . | . | CASSLSGNTEAFF | TGTGCCAGCAGCTTATCGGGGAACACTGAAGCTTTCTTT
TRBJ2-3 | TRBV6-5 | . | . | CASGPNTDTQYF | TGTGCCAGCGGGCCCAATACCGATACGCAGTATTTT
TRBJ1-1 | TRBV4-1 | once | TRBD1 | CASSRVQGTNTEAFF | TGCGCCAGCAGCCGAGTACAGGGGACGAACACTGAAGCTTTCTTT
TRBJ2-3 | TRBV19 | . | . | CASSWGEAADTQYF | TGTGCCAGTAGTTGGGGGGAGGCGGCAGATACGCAGTATTTT